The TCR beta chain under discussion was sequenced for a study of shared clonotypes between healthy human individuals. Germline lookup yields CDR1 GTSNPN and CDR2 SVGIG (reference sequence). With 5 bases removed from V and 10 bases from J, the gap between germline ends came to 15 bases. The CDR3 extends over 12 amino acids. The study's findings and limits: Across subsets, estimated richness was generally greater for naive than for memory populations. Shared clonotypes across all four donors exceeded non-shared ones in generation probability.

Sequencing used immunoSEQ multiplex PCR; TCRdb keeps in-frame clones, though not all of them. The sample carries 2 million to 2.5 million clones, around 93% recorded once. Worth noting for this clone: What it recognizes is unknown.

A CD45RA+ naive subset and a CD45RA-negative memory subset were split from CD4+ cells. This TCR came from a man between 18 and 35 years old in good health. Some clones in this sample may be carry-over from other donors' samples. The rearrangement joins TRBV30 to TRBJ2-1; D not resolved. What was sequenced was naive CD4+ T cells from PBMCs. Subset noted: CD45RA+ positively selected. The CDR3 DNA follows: TGTGCCTGGGCCCCGGATGGTTTCGAGCAGTTCTTC. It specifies CAWAPDGFEQFF. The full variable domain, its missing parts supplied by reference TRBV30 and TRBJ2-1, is SQTIHQWPATLVQPVGSPLSLECTVEGTSNPNLYWYRQAAGRGLQLLFYSVGIGQISSEVPQNLSASRPQDRQFILSSKKLLLSDSGFYLCAWAPDGFEQFFGPGTRLTVL.